Below are 7 T cell receptor beta chains sequenced from a single sample in a study of graft-versus-host responses after intestinal transplantation. Libraries were prepared by immunoSEQ multiplex PCR; TCRdb keeps only in-frame clonotypes and omits some of them. The sample includes some 5,000 clones, about 75% of them seen just once. Intraepithelial and lamina propria lymphocytes were isolated from graft specimens. The source was ileum tissue, collected less than 240 days after intestinal transplant. The source of these receptors is a human patient who received an intestinal transplant, so some T cells may come from the graft donor.

The chain couples TRBV4-2 to TRBJ1-2; D is uncertain. The CDR3 runs to 12 residues. V dropped 0 bases and J dropped 2 bases, with 1 base sitting between them. Germline loops: CDR1 LGHNA, CDR2 YNFKEQ. The CDR3 DNA reads TGTGCCAGCAGCCAAGACAACTATGGCTACACCTTC. Its translation: CASSQDNYGYTF.

The chain has TRBV2 and TRBJ1-6; tentatively, D is TRBD1 (5 bases). Germline V gives CDR1 SNHLY, CDR2 FYNNEI. Trimming removed 0 bases from V and 4 bases from J, with 10 bases in between. The CDR3 extends over 16 amino acids. CDR3 residues: CASSEALTGYNSPLHF. As DNA, the CDR3 is TGTGCCAGCAGTGAAGCGCTAACAGGTTATAATTCACCCCTCCACTTT.

The V gene is TRBV11-3, the J gene TRBJ1-2, with a tentative D call TRBD1 (5 bases). V was pared by 5 bases and J by 5 bases, with 18 bases between. Germline lookup yields CDR1 SGHNT and CDR2 YENEEA. The CDR3 spans 15 residues. CDR3 sequence (DNA): TGTGCCAGCAGCCTAATTCAGGGTACGGGGTATGGCTACACCTTC. As protein: CASSLIQGTGYGYTF.

The CDR3 loop reads CASSLSDVSNQPQHF. The DNA of the CDR3 is TGTGCCAGCAGCTTATCCGACGTTAGCAATCAGCCCCAGCATTTT. The chain carries TRBV7-8 and TRBJ1-5, with D hard to call. Per germline, CDR1 SGHVS and CDR2 FQNEAQ. The CDR3 is made up of 15 amino acids. V was shortened by 2 bases and J by 0 bases, with 8 bases between the two germline ends.

The chain is built from TRBV11-3 and TRBJ1-2; 8 bases fit TRBD1. CDR1 SGHNT and CDR2 YENEEA come from the germline V gene. Trimming at V came to 7 bases and at J to 3 bases, leaving 10 bases not matched to a gene. The CDR3 is 15 amino acids. CDR3 bases: TGTGCCAGCACCCTGGGACAGGCGGTTTACTATGGCTACACCTTC. Amino acids: CASTLGQAVYYGYTF. Variable domain in full (rest from reference TRBV11-3 and TRBJ1-2): EAGVVQSPRYKIIEKKQPVAFWCNPISGHNTLYWYLQNLGQGPELLIRYENEEAVDDSQLPKDRFSAERLKGVDSTLKIQPAELGDSAVYLCASTLGQAVYYGYTFGSGTRLTVV.

As concerns this clone: The junction departs from the called germline gene at one end, perhaps through a read error. Other nucleotide sequences from this sample produce the same CDR3. The CDR3 sequence is CASSLPSSYNSPLHF. The CDR3 region has the DNA TGTGCCAGCAGCTTACCCAGCTCCTATAATTCACCCCTCCATTTT. The V call is TRBV5-8, the J call TRBJ1-6; no reliable D call. The germline V gene encodes CDR1 SGHTS and CDR2 YDEGEE. The CDR3 extends over 15 amino acids.

CDR3 sequence (DNA): TGTGCCAGCAGTTCCCGGGCTAGTCGTAATTCACCCCTCCACTTT. Protein sequence: CASSSRASRNSPLHF. This chain joins TRBV28 and TRBJ1-6; the D is unclear. Trimming stripped 4 bases from V and 6 bases from J, with 13 bases between. The CDR3 is 15 amino acids. Germline V gives CDR1 MDHEN, CDR2 SYDVKM.